Following are 26 T cell receptor beta chains from one sample sequenced in a study of early T cells in non-severe SARS-CoV-2 infection. TCRdb itself ran the 5' RACE reads through MiXCR, one entry per CDR3 protein. The repertoire holds roughly 70,000 distinct CDR3 sequences, with 20% to 25% as singletons. The material was whole blood, obtained at baseline. Receptor source: an adult who was a healthcare worker with PCR-confirmed SARS-CoV-2 infection or an uninfected control (not recorded which).

The genes are TRBV7-9 and TRBJ2-3; possibly TRBD1 or TRBD2 for D (5 bases each). CDR1 is SEHNR and CDR2 is FQNEAQ in the germline V gene (reference sequence). Trimming left V 4 bases short and J 9 bases short, with 17 bases between. This CDR3 is 14 amino acids long. The chain's CDR3 is CASSSRTGARTQYF. Written as DNA, the CDR3 is TGTGCCAGCAGCTCCCGGACCGGGGCCCGGACGCAGTATTTT.

This chain uses TRBV14 with TRBJ2-1; D is unclear. Trimming pared 0 bases from V and 0 bases from J, leaving 3 bases between. This CDR3 is built from 14 residues. CDR1 SGHDN and CDR2 FVKESK come from the germline V gene. In nucleotides, the CDR3 is TGTGCCAGCAGCCAAGAAGTCTCCTACAATGAGCAGTTCTTC. This encodes CASSQEVSYNEQFF.

The sample holds many counts of this clonotype. V is TRBV12-3 or TRBV12-4 and J is TRBJ1-5, with D unclear. CDR3 size: 15 residues. V gave up 6 bases and J gave up 0 bases, with 12 bases separating them. The DNA for the CDR3 is TGTGCCAGCAGGGACGGGAACCGTAGCAATCAGCCCCAGCATTTT. It yields the protein CASRDGNRSNQPQHF.

This clonotype was detected a few times. The J gene is TRBJ1-1, the V gene TRBV9; D not resolved. Trimming left V 4 bases short and J 1 base short, with 11 bases between. CDR3 size: 14 residues. Germline V CDR1 and CDR2: SGDLS, YYNGEE. The CDR3 reads CASSPWAQNTEAFF. CDR3 nucleotide sequence: TGTGCCAGCAGCCCCTGGGCACAGAACACTGAAGCTTTCTTT.

This clonotype was seen only a few times. The V gene is TRBV27, the J gene TRBJ1-4; D uncertain. The CDR3 has 15 amino acids. The germline V and J ends were trimmed by 0 bases and 0 bases, with 5 bases remaining between them. CDR1 and CDR2 from the germline V gene are MNHEY and SMNVEV (reference sequence). CDR3 nucleotide sequence: TGTGCCAGCAGTTTATCTACAGCAACTAATGAAAAACTGTTTTTT. As protein: CASSLSTATNEKLFF.

V and J are TRBV6-1 and TRBJ1-4; D gene uncertain. Looked up from germline, CDR1 is MNHNS and CDR2 is SASEGT. With 1 base removed from V and 7 bases from J, the gap between germline ends came to 10 bases. The CDR3 is 14 residues long. CDR3 protein: CASSEENTSEKLFF. DNA for the CDR3: TGTGCCAGCAGTGAAGAGAACACTTCTGAAAAACTGTTTTTT.

The chain couples TRBV7-9 to TRBJ1-2, with D uncertain. The CDR3 contains 13 residues. The V gene lost 5 bases and the J gene lost 6 bases, with 13 bases spanning the gap. Looked up from germline, CDR1 is SEHNR and CDR2 is FQNEAQ (reference sequence). For the CDR3, the DNA is TGTGCCAGCAGCGCGACCGGGCCGAATGGCTACACCTTC. Its translation: CASSATGPNGYTF.

This clonotype was recorded a few times. This sequence joins TRBV7-9 and TRBJ2-5; D not resolved. This CDR3 contains 13 residues. CDR1 SEHNR and CDR2 FQNEAQ come from the germline V gene (reference sequence). V shed 0 bases and J shed 5 bases, with 7 bases lying between them. The chain's CDR3 is CASSLAGTETQYF. The CDR3 DNA reads as TGTGCCAGCAGCTTAGCAGGAACGGAGACCCAGTACTTC.

This clonotype was counted only a few times. This chain links TRBV12-5 with TRBJ2-7, with D possibly TRBD1 on 5 matching bases. Germline V gives CDR1 LGHNT, CDR2 FRNRAP. Trimming shortened V by 5 bases and J by 4 bases, and 9 bases separated the two germline ends. The CDR3 extends over 12 amino acids. CDR3 DNA: TGTGCTAGTGGTGTGACAGTTTACGAGCAGTACTTC. It codes for CASGVTVYEQYF.

This clonotype has just a few counts. The chain uses TRBV5-1 and TRBJ2-7, with 9 positions matching TRBD1. With 4 bases clipped from V and 3 bases from J, the junction kept 8 bases outside the gene matches. The germline V gene encodes CDR1 SGHRS and CDR2 YFSETQ. The CDR3 has 15 residues. CDR3: CASSRGQGQFYEQYF. The CDR3 DNA reads TGCGCCAGCAGCCGGGGACAGGGCCAGTTCTACGAGCAGTACTTC.

The V and J genes are TRBV10-3 and TRBJ1-1, with D unresolved. The V end was cut by 3 bases, the J end by 0 bases, with 5 bases between. Germline CDR1 and CDR2: ENHRY and SYGVKD. This CDR3 has 13 amino acids. CDR3 bases: TGTGCCATCAGTGATGTCCTGAACACTGAAGCTTTCTTT. Amino acid sequence: CAISDVLNTEAFF.

This clonotype showed up just a few times. V usage is TRBV10-3 and J usage is TRBJ1-6, with D possibly being TRBD1 (6 bases). The CDR3 loop spans 15 amino acids. Trimming pared 0 bases from V and 7 bases from J, leaving 10 bases between. Per the germline V gene, CDR1 is ENHRY and CDR2 is SYGVKD. CDR3 sequence reads: CAISESGQGNSPLHF. The CDR3 region has the DNA TGTGCCATCAGTGAGTCTGGGCAGGGGAATTCACCCCTCCACTTT.

This chain links TRBV27 with TRBJ2-3; 15 nucleotides align to TRBD2. V was pared by 4 bases and J by 6 bases, with 8 bases of the junction left unmatched. The CDR3 is 17 residues long. CDR1 is MNHEY and CDR2 is SMNVEV in the germline V gene (reference sequence). Here the CDR3 DNA reads TGTGCCAGCAGTTCGCCGGGACTAGCGGGGGGTGAGGATACGCAGTATTTT. Translated: CASSSPGLAGGEDTQYF.

V is TRBV30 and J is TRBJ2-7, with 12 bases identical to TRBD1. Germline CDR1 GTSNPN, CDR2 SVGIG (reference sequence). Losses at the gene ends were 3 bases for V and 5 bases for J; bases not matched to a gene: 5. This CDR3 is built from 14 residues. For the CDR3, the DNA is TGTGCCTGGAGCGGGACAGGGGGCGGGAACGAGCAGTACTTC. It specifies CAWSGTGGGNEQYF. The full variable domain, in which reference TRBV30 and TRBJ2-7 provide the parts outside the CDR3, is SQTIHQWPATLVQPVGSPLSLECTVEGTSNPNLYWYRQAAGRGLQLLFYSVGIGQISSEVPQNLSASRPQDRQFILSSKKLLLSDSGFYLCAWSGTGGGNEQYFGPGTRLTVT.

This rearrangement joins TRBV3-1 to TRBJ2-7, with TRBD1 matching over 10 bases. This CDR3 is built from 16 residues. Germline CDR1 is LGHDT and CDR2 is YNNKEL (reference sequence). Losses at the gene ends were 5 bases for V and 6 bases for J; bases not matched to a gene: 13. The CDR3 region is CASSTFSGTGESEQYF. In DNA, the CDR3 is TGTGCCAGCAGCACCTTCAGCGGGACAGGGGAATCCGAGCAGTACTTC.

This clonotype has just a few counts. The chain links TRBV7-9 to TRBJ2-5; weak D call: TRBD2 (5 bases). Germline V gene sequence: CDR1 SEHNR, CDR2 FQNEAQ (reference sequence). The CDR3 sequence is 14 residues long. Trimming took off 7 bases at V and 9 bases at J, with 21 bases between the two ends. CDR3 sequence reads: CASTPTPATTAQYF. CDR3 coding DNA: TGTGCCAGCACTCCTACCCCAGCGACTACGGCCCAGTACTTC. The full variable domain, in which reference TRBV7-9 and TRBJ2-5 provide the parts outside the CDR3, is DTGVSQNPRHKITKRGQNVTFRCDPISEHNRLYWYRQTLGQGPEFLTYFQNEAQLEKSRLLSDRFSAERPKGSFSTLEIQRTEQGDSAMYLCASTPTPATTAQYFGPGTRLLVL.

The chain is built from TRBV5-1 and TRBJ1-2; the match to TRBD1 covers 8 bases. Germline loops: CDR1 SGHRS, CDR2 YFSETQ. CDR3 length: 16 amino acids. V shed 4 bases, J shed 7 bases, and the junction held 15 bases outside the gene matches. The DNA of the CDR3 is TGCGCCAGCAGCCCCGACTCCGGGACAGGAATCGGTGGCTACACCTTC. It specifies CASSPDSGTGIGGYTF.

This clonotype was counted between two and nine times. The chain uses TRBV12-3 or TRBV12-4 and TRBJ2-3; TRBD1 aligns across 7 bases. With V trimmed by 6 bases and J by 0 bases, 15 bases remained unmatched. This CDR3 is 18 amino acids long. The CDR3 DNA reads as TGTGCCAGCAGCCCCCCACTTTTTGAACAGGGGAGCACAGATACGCAGTATTTT. Translated: CASSPPLFEQGSTDTQYF.

There are a few counts of this clonotype. The rearrangement uses TRBV7-2 and TRBJ2-1; the D is unclear. This CDR3 region has 11 residues. The V gene lost 5 bases and the J gene lost 9 bases, with 8 bases spanning the gap. The germline CDR1 and CDR2 sequences are SGHTA and FQGNSA. CDR3 sequence: CASSPSTEQFF. CDR3 bases: TGTGCCAGCAGCCCTTCGACTGAGCAGTTCTTC.

The CDR3 reads CASTQFGGPGDTEAFF. The CDR3 bases are TGTGCCAGCACCCAGTTTGGGGGCCCTGGGGACACTGAAGCTTTCTTT. This chain uses TRBV12-3 or TRBV12-4 with TRBJ1-1; perhaps TRBD1 as D (6 bases). This CDR3 has 16 residues. Between the trimmed V and J ends, which lost 7 bases and 3 bases, there was a span of 21 bases.

CDR3 DNA: TGTGCCAGCAGACTAGGACAGACTAATTCACCCCTCCACTTT. It codes for CASRLGQTNSPLHF. The chain joins TRBV12-3 or TRBV12-4 to TRBJ1-6, with a weak D call TRBD1 (6 bases). The V end was cut by 6 bases, the J end by 6 bases, with 12 bases between. The CDR3 consists of 14 residues.

This clonotype was observed a few times. V and J are TRBV3-1 and TRBJ1-4; no definite D call. Germline loops: CDR1 LGHDT, CDR2 YNNKEL (reference sequence). V was cut by 1 base and J by 0 bases, with 6 bases left in between. The CDR3 spans 15 residues. The CDR3 loop is CASSQGVATNEKLFF. CDR3 nucleotides: TGTGCCAGCAGCCAAGGGGTTGCAACTAATGAAAAACTGTTTTTT.

The chain recombines TRBV12-3 or TRBV12-4 with TRBJ2-2; no reliable D call. V lost 11 bases and J lost 4, with 14 bases in between. The CDR3 covers 13 residues. The DNA of the CDR3 is TGTGCCTCCTCCGGGCATTCCACCGGGGAGCTGTTTTTT. Amino acid sequence: CASSGHSTGELFF.

The table lists this clonotype with a few counts. The gene calls are TRBV19 and TRBJ1-6, with 8 nucleotides matching TRBD1. V lost 6 bases to trimming and J lost 13 bases; unmatched junction nucleotides: 14. The CDR3 has 15 amino acids. CDR1 is LNHDA and CDR2 is SQIVND in the germline V gene (reference sequence). The CDR3 here is CASSITGQVRTPLHF. CDR3 in DNA: TGTGCCAGTAGCATCACGGGACAGGTCAGGACTCCCCTCCACTTT.

The genes are TRBV12-3 or TRBV12-4 and TRBJ2-1, with D unclear. The germline V and J ends were trimmed by 6 bases and 0 bases, with 12 bases remaining between them. The CDR3 length is 15 residues. In nucleotides, the CDR3 is TGTGCCAGCAGAGAGGACCAGTACTCCTACAATGAGCAGTTCTTC. It translates to CASREDQYSYNEQFF.

This clonotype was seen only a few times. In DNA, the CDR3 is TGCGCCAGCAGCCAAGATGGATGGAGGGTAAACACCATATATTTT. It specifies CASSQDGWRVNTIYF. The chain links TRBV4-1 to TRBJ1-3; D is uncertain. Per germline, CDR1 MGHRA and CDR2 YSYEKL. The CDR3 has 15 amino acids. The V and J ends lost 0 bases and 6 bases respectively, with 12 bases between them.